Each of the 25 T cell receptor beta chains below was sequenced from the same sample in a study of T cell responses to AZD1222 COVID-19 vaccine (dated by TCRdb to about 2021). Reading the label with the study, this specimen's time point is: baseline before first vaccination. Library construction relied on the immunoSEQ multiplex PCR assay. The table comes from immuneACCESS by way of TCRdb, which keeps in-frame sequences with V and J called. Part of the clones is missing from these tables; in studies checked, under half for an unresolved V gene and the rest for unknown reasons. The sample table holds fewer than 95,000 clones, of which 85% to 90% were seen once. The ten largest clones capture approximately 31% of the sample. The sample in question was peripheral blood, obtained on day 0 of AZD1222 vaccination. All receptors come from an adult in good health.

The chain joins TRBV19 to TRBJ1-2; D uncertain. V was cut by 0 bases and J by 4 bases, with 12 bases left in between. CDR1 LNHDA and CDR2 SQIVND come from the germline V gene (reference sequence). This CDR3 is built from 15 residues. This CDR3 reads CASSIEESHIYGYTF. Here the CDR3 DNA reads TGTGCCAGTAGTATAGAGGAGAGTCACATCTATGGCTACACCTTC.

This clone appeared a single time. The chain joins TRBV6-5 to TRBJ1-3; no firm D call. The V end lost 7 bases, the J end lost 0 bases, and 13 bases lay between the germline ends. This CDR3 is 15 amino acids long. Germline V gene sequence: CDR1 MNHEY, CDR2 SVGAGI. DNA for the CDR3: TGTGCCAGCACCCGCAGTCTCAGCTCTGGAAACACCATATATTTT. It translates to CASTRSLSSGNTIYF.

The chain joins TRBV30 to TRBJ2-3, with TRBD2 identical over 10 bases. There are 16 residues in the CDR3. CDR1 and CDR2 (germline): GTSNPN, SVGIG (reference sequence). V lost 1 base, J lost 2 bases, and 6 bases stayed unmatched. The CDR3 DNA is TGTGCCTGGAGTGATGGACTAGCGGAGATCACAGATACGCAGTATTTT. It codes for CAWSDGLAEITDTQYF.

The CDR3 is CAIGTVNTEAFF. CDR3 nucleotide sequence: TGTGCCATTGGGACAGTGAACACTGAAGCTTTCTTT. The chain couples TRBV10-3 to TRBJ1-1; 7 bases agree with TRBD1. Trimming removed 9 bases from V and 0 bases from J; junction bases left unmatched: 1. Germline CDR1 and CDR2: ENHRY and SYGVKD. The CDR3 has 12 amino acids.

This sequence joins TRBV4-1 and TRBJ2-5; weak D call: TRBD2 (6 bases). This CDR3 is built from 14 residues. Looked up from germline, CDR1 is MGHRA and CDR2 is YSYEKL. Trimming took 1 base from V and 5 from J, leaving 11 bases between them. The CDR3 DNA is TGCGCCAGCAGCCAAGTTGGCGGGATGGAGACCCAGTACTTC. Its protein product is CASSQVGGMETQYF.

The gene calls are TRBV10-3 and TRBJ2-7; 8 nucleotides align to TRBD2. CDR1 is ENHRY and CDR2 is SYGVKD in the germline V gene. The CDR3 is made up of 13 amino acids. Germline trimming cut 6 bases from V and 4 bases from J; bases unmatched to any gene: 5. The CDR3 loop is CAISEREWYEQYF. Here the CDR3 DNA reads TGTGCCATCAGCGAGCGGGAGTGGTACGAGCAGTACTTC.

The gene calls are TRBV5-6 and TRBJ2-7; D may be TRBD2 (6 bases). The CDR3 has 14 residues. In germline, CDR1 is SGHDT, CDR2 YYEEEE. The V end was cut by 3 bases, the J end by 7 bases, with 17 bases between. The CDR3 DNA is TGTGCCAGCAGCTCTCACGGGGGATTGGGGGAGCAGTACTTC. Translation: CASSSHGGLGEQYF.

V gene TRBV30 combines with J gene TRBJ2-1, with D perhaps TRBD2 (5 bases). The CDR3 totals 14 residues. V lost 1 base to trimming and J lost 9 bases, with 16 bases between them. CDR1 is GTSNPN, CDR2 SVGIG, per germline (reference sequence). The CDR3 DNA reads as TGTGCCTGGAGTGCGCGGGTAGCACAAGGTGAGCAGTTCTTC. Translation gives CAWSARVAQGEQFF.

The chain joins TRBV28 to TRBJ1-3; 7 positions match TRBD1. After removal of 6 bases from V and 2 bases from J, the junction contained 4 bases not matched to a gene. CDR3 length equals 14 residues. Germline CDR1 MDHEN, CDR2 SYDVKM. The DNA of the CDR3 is TGTGCCAGCAGGAGACAGGGACCTGGAAACACCATATATTTT. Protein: CASRRQGPGNTIYF.

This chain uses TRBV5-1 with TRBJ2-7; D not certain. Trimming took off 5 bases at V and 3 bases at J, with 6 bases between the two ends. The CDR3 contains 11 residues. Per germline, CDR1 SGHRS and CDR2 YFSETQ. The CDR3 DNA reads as TGCGCCAGCAGAGCCAACTACGAGCAGTACTTC. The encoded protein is CASRANYEQYF.

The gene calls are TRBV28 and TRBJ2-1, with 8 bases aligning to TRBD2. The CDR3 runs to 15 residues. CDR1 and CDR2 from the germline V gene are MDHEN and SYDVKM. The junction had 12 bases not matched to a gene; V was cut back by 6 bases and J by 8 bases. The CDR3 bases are TGTGCCAGCAGACCGGGACTAGGCGATATATATGAGCAGTTCTTC. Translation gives CASRPGLGDIYEQFF. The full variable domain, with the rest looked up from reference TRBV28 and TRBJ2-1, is DVKVTQSSRYLVKRTGEKVFLECVQDMDHENMFWYRQDPGLGLRLIYFSYDVKMKEKGDIPEGYSVSREKKERFSLILESASTNQTSMYLCASRPGLGDIYEQFFGPGTRLTVL.

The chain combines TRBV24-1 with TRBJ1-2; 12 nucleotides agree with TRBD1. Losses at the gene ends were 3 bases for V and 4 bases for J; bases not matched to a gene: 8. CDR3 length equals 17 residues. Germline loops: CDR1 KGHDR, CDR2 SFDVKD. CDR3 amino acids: CATSDAGTGGQSYGYTF. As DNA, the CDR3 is TGTGCCACCAGTGATGCCGGGACAGGGGGCCAATCCTATGGCTACACCTTC.

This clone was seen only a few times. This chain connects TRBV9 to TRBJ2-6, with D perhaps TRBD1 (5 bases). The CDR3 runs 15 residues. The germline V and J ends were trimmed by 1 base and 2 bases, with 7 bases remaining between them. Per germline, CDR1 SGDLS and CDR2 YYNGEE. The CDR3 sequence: CASSVKGAGANVLTF. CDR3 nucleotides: TGTGCCAGCAGCGTAAAAGGGGCTGGGGCCAACGTCCTGACTTTC.

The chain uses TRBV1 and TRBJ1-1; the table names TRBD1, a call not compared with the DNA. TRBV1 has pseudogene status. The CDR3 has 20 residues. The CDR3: CTSGNPGQGARVVSNTEAFF. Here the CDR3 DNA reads TGCACCAGCGGAAATCCGGGACAGGGGGCGCGGGTAGTATCGAACACTGAAGCTTTCTTT.

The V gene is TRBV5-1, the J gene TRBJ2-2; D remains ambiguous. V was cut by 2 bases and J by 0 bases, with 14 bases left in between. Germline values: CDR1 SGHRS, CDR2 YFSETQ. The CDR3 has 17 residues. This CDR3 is CASSFHHSRSNTGELFF. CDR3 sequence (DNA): TGCGCCAGCAGCTTCCACCATTCGCGCTCGAACACCGGGGAGCTGTTTTTT.

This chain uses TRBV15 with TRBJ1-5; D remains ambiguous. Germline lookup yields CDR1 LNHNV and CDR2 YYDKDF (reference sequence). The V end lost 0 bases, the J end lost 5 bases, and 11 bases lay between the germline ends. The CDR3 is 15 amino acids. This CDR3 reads CATSRERPGYQPQHF. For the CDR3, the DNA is TGTGCCACCAGCAGAGAGAGGCCGGGATATCAGCCCCAGCATTTT.

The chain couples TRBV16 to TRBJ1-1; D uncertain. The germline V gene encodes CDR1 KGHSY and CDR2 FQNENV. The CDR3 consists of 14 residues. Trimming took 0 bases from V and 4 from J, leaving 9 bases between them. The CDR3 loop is CASSQSRGSTEAFF. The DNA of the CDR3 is TGTGCCAGCAGCCAATCCAGAGGGTCCACTGAAGCTTTCTTT.

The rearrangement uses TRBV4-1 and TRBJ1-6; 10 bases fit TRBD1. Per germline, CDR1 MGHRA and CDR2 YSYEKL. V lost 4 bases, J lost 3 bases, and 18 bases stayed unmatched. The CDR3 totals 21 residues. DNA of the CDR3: TGCGCCAGCAGCCCTCCCCCCCGGGACAGGGGCCTCTTTATCTATAATTCACCCCTCCACTTT. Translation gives CASSPPPRDRGLFIYNSPLHF.

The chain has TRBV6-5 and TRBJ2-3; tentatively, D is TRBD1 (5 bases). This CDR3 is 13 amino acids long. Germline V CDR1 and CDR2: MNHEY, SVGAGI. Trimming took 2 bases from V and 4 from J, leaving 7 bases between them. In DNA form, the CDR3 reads TGTGCCAGCAGTTACAGCAGGGCAGATACGCAGTATTTT. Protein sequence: CASSYSRADTQYF.

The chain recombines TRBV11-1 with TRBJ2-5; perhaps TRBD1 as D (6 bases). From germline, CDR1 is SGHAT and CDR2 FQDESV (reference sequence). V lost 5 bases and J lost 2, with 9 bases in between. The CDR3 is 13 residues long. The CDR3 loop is CASSIGQQETQYF. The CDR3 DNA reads TGTGCCAGCAGCATCGGACAGCAAGAGACCCAGTACTTC.

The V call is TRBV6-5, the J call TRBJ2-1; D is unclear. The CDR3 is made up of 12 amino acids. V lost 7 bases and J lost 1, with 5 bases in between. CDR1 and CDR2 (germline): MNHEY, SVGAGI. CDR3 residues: CASTVSYNEQFF. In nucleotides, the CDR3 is TGTGCCAGCACCGTTTCCTACAATGAGCAGTTCTTC.

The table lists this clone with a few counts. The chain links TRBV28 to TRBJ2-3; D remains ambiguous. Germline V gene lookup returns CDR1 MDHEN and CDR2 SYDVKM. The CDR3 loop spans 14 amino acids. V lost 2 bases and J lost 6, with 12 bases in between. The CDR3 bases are TGTGCCAGCAGTTTAGATGGGCGTAGGGATACGCAGTATTTT. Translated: CASSLDGRRDTQYF.

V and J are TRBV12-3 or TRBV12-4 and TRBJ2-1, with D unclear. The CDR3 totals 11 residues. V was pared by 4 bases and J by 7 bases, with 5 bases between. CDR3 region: CASSSDNEQFF. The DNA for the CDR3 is TGTGCCAGCAGTTCAGATAATGAGCAGTTCTTC.

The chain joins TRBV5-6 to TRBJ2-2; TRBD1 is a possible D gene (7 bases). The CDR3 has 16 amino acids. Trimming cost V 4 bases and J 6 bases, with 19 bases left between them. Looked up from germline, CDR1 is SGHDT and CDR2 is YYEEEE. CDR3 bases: TGTGCCAGCAGCCTGGGGGGTTACAGGGGCCCCGGGGAGCTGTTTTTT. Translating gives CASSLGGYRGPGELFF.

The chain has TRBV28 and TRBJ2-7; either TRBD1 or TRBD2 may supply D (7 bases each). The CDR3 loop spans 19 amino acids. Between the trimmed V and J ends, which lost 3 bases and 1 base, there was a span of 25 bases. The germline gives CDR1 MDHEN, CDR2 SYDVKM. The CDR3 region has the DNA TGTGCCAGCAGTTTCAGGGAGGGGGCGTGGACCCCCCCGTCCTACGAGCAGTACTTC. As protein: CASSFREGAWTPPSYEQYF.